This T cell receptor beta chain was identified during a study of control samples from healthy donors and cancer patients (dated by TCRdb to about 2020). Via the germline V gene, CDR1 is KGHSH and CDR2 LQKENI. The CDR3 measures 15 amino acids from cysteine to phenylalanine. Only the CDR3 DNA stays, 45 bases, in frame from base 1. V sheds 1 base and J sheds 1 base, leaving 9 bases between their ends. About this clone: There is no known antigen for this receptor. No base qualities exist here, and no much larger clone lies one base off it.

The library came from the immunoSEQ multiplex PCR assay. TCRdb took this table from immuneACCESS and kept in-frame rearrangements with V and J called. Such tables lack part of the clones; where checked against another copy, unresolved V genes explain under half of the gap, and the rest is unexplained. This sample is represented by 60,000 to 65,000 clones; 75% to 85% of them were singletons. Roughly 5.1% of the sample is taken by the ten largest. The TCR sequence derives from a man aged 35 to 55 in good health. Sequencing input: blood. The rearrangement joined TRBV18 to TRBJ2-3; no D gene call is confident. The DNA sequence is TGTGCCAGCTCACCACTAAGGCAGGGCACAGATACGCAGTATTTT. This gives the protein CASSPLRQGTDTQYF.